Here is one T cell receptor beta chain with its context. These data are taken from a study of control samples from healthy donors and cancer patients. V lost 2 bases to trimming and J lost 4 bases, with 15 bases between them. The CDR3 is made up of 15 amino acids. Germline V gene sequence: CDR1 GTSNPN, CDR2 SVGIG (reference sequence). Produced via immunoSEQ multiplex PCR; TCRdb's table is partial and in-frame only. The sample records about 150,000 clones, about 89% being singletons. The rearrangement links TRBV30 to TRBJ2-1, with D uncertain. Sample: blood. This TCR derives from a man aged 25 to 40 in good health. This CDR3 reads CAWSPSSIRYNEQFF. The CDR3 DNA follows: TGTGCCTGGAGTCCCTCTTCTATTAGGTACAATGAGCAGTTCTTC.